The T cell receptor (beta chain) described here comes from a study of cytomegalovirus exposure and HLA in healthy donors. As for the study in general: An early data release held 80 million or so unique TCRs from HLA-typed donors.

In the PCR, 60 Vbeta and 13 Jbeta primers were used. Method: immunoSEQ multiplex PCR; TCRdb's copy keeps in-frame clones and lacks some. Of some 190,000 clones detected, approximately 90% appear once; the ten largest clones hold more than 1%. Study-wide points: TCR beta sequences reportedly predicted most subjects' HLA-A and HLA-B alleles accurately.

Points on this clone: As yet, its antigen is unknown.

V was trimmed by 4 bases and J by 7 bases, leaving 8 bases between them. The CDR3 is 12 residues long. Germline V gene sequence: CDR1 LNHDA, CDR2 SQIVND (reference sequence). The TCR comes from a boy under 10 years old in good health and CMV-seronegative. This rearrangement joins TRBV19 to TRBJ1-5, with D uncertain. Sequencing was performed on PBMCs. The CDR3 sequence is CASSTFGQPQHF. DNA for the CDR3: TGTGCCAGTAGTACCTTCGGGCAGCCCCAGCATTTT. Supplemented by reference TRBV19 and TRBJ1-5, the full variable domain reads DGGITQSPKYLFRKEGQNVTLSCEQNLNHDAMYWYRQDPGQGLRLIYYSQIVNDFQKGDIAEGYSVSREKKESFPLTVTSAQKNPTAFYLCASSTFGQPQHFGDGTRLSIL.